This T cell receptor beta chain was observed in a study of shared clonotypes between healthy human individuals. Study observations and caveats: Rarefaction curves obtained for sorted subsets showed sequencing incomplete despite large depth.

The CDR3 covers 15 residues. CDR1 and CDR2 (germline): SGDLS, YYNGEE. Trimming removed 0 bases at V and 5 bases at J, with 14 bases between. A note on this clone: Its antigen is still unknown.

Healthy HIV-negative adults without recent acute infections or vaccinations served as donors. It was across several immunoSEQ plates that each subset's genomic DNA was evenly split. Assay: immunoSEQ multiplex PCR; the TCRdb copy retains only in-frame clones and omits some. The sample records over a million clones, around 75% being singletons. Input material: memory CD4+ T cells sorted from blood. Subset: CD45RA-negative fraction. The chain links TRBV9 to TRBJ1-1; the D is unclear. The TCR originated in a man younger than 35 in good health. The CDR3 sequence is CASSVAVTVGTEAFF. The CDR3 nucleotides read TGTGCCAGCAGCGTAGCCGTAACTGTAGGAACTGAAGCTTTCTTT.